This entry is about one T cell receptor (beta chain). Its antigen is not identified. The record originates from a study of blood T cell dynamics during melanoma immunotherapy. With 1 base removed from V and 0 bases from J, the gap between germline ends came to 12 bases. The CDR3 is 16 amino acids. Germline lookup yields CDR1 SGHAT and CDR2 FQNNGV. Measured with immunoSEQ multiplex PCR; TCRdb has only the in-frame clones, and not every one. The table records roughly 10,000 clones, approximately 80% of them present only once. Study conclusions and caveats: Whether repertoire-driving clones were melanoma-specific could not be determined.

As for time point: week 3, after first cycle of checkpoint inhibitor. One draw preceded checkpoint blockade; another followed its first cycle at week 3. Patients with prior systemic cancer treatment, concomitant immunosuppressants, or other active malignancies were excluded. The chain couples TRBV11-2 to TRBJ1-1; D gene uncertain. The sample was blood, taken from a patient treated with checkpoint blockade. This sequence was found in a human donor with melanoma. The CDR3 DNA is TGTGCCAGCAGCTTAGCCCTGAGAGGGTTGAACACTGAAGCTTTCTTT. This translates into CASSLALRGLNTEAFF.